This T cell receptor beta chain was sequenced for a study of blood T cell repertoires in COVID-19. The CDR3 loop spans 15 amino acids. Germline loops: CDR1 SGHTA, CDR2 FQGNSA. V dropped 4 bases and J dropped 1; count of bases not matched to a gene: 6. Clones were read by immunoSEQ multiplex PCR, and TCRdb kept only the in-frame ones, dropping some. The repertoire holds about 180,000 clones, approximately 83% seen once, with 1.5% to 1.9% in the top ten. Sequenced: peripheral blood. This receptor was identified in a human donor in a cohort sampled during active COVID-19. The chain carries TRBV7-2 and TRBJ1-1, with 7 bases that match TRBD1. CDR3 DNA: TGTGCCAGCAGCTCTTCCGGGACAGCGAACACTGAAGCTTTCTTT. Translation: CASSSSGTANTEAFF.